In this sample, the clone carrying this T cell receptor beta chain turned up once. Its specificity is unknown. V was trimmed by 4 bases and J by 6 bases, leaving 13 bases between them. The germline V gene encodes CDR1 SGHVS and CDR2 FQNEAQ. There are 13 residues in the CDR3. The data stem from a study of Graves' ophthalmopathy and Graves' hyperthyroidism. At the level of the study: Peripheral blood collection took place at initial diagnosis, before any treatment. Findings and caveats of the study: The model's prediction of ophthalmopathy progression had approximately 71% sensitivity and 72% to 80% specificity. Sensitivity of approximately 90% and specificity of 70% to 84% were achieved when a 13-signature model separated ophthalmopathy from stable hyperthyroidism.

The study amplified TCR beta CDR3 regions using RNA transcripts. After a first-round RT-PCR with HTBI primers, a second-round multiplex PCR was run. TCRdb reprocessed the multiplex PCR reads via MiXCR and lists one record per CDR3 protein. The table includes hundreds of thousands of distinct CDR3 sequences, 22% detected once. This chain links TRBV7-8 with TRBJ2-7; possible D gene TRBD2, 7 bases. Sample: peripheral blood. This sequence was found in a woman between 18 and 30 years old with stable Graves' hyperthyroidism. Some clones in this sample may be carry-over from other donors' samples. The CDR3 sequence: CASSWGGPFEQYF. The CDR3 region has the DNA TGTGCCAGCAGCTGGGGGGGGCCCTTCGAGCAGTACTTC.